The 3 T cell receptor beta chains listed next were all sequenced from one sample in a study of cytomegalovirus exposure and HLA in healthy donors. The PCR used 60 Vbeta and 13 Jbeta primers. Clones were read by immunoSEQ multiplex PCR, and TCRdb kept only the in-frame ones, dropping some. The table includes some 130,000 clones, more than 80% detected once. Sequenced sample: PBMCs. These receptors all come from a man aged 25 to 45 in good health and CMV-seronegative.

This chain connects TRBV25-1 to TRBJ1-2; perhaps TRBD1 as D (5 bases). Trimming pared 2 bases from V and 4 bases from J, leaving 14 bases between. The CDR3 has 15 residues. CDR1 MGHDK and CDR2 SYGVNS come from the germline V gene. The chain's CDR3 is CASSEGRAEFYGYTF. The CDR3 DNA reads TGTGCCAGCAGTGAAGGCAGGGCGGAATTCTATGGCTACACCTTC.

This chain links TRBV19 with TRBJ1-5, with a weak D call TRBD1 (6 bases). The CDR3 totals 14 residues. Germline-derived CDR1 and CDR2 are LNHDA and SQIVND (reference sequence). Trimming shortened V by 3 bases and J by 6 bases, and 12 bases separated the two germline ends. CDR3 bases: TGTGCCAGTAGTATCCTGACAGGAGGTCAGCCCCAGCATTTT. Its translation is CASSILTGGQPQHF.

This clone appeared a single time. J is TRBJ2-2 and V is TRBV7-8; D is undetermined. CDR3 length: 16 residues. The V gene lost 5 bases and the J gene lost 6 bases, with 19 bases spanning the gap. Germline CDR1 is SGHVS and CDR2 is FQNEAQ. In DNA form, the CDR3 reads TGTGCCAGCAGCCTCCAGGTGTTGGTAAACGCCGGGGAGCTGTTTTTT. It translates to CASSLQVLVNAGELFF.